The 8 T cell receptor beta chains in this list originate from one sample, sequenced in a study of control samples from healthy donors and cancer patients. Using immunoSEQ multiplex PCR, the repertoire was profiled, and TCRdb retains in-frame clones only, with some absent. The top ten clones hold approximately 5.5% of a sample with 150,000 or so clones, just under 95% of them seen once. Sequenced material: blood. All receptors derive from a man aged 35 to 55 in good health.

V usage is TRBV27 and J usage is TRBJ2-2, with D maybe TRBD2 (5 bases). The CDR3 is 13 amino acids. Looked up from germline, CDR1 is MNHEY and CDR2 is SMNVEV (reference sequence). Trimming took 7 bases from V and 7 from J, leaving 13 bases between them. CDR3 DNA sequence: TGTGCCAGCACAAGGGAGCACAGCGGGGAGCTGTTTTTT. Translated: CASTREHSGELFF.

This chain's CDR3 is CASRDRTVNTEAFF. Here the CDR3 DNA reads TGTGCCAGCCGAGACCGGACAGTGAACACTGAAGCTTTCTTT. The chain has TRBV2 and TRBJ1-1; possible D gene TRBD1, 6 bases. This CDR3 has 14 residues. The V gene's germline CDR1 is SNHLY and CDR2 FYNNEI. V lost 8 bases to trimming and J lost 0 bases, with 13 bases between them.

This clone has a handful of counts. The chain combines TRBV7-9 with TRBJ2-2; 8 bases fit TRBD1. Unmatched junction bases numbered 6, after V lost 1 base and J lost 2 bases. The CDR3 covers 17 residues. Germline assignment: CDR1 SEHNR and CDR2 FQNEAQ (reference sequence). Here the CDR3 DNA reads TGTGCCAGCAGCTTAGTTCCAGGACAGGGTAACACCGGGGAGCTGTTTTTT. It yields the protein CASSLVPGQGNTGELFF. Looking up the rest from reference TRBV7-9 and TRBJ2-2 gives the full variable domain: DTGVSQNPRHKITKRGQNVTFRCDPISEHNRLYWYRQTLGQGPEFLTYFQNEAQLEKSRLLSDRFSAERPKGSFSTLEIQRTEQGDSAMYLCASSLVPGQGNTGELFFGEGSRLTVL.

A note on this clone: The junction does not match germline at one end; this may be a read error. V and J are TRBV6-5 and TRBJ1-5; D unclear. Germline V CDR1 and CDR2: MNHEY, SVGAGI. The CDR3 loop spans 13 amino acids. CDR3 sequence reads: CASSWYSNRPQHF. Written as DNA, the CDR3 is TGTGCCAGCAGTTGGTATAGCAATCGGCCCCAGCATTTT.

The CDR3 loop is CASSPDYLSTDTQYF. The CDR3 DNA reads TGTGCCAGCTCACCAGACTACCTTAGCACAGATACGCAGTATTTT. V and J are TRBV18 and TRBJ2-3, with D perhaps TRBD2 (5 bases). V lost 2 bases, J lost 0 bases, and 9 bases lay in between. CDR1 is KGHSH, CDR2 LQKENI, per germline. CDR3 length: 15 residues.

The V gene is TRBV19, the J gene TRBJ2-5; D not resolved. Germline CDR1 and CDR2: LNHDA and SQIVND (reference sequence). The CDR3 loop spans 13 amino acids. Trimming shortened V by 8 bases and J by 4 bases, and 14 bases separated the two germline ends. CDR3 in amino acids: CASGVGLGETQYF. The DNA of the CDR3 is TGTGCCAGTGGGGTAGGGTTAGGAGAGACCCAGTACTTC.

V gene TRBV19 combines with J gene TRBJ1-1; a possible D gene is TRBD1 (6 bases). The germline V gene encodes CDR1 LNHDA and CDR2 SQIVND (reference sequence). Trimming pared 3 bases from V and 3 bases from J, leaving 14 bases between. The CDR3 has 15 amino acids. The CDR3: CASSMIFGQYTEAFF. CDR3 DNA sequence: TGTGCCAGTAGTATGATCTTCGGACAGTACACTGAAGCTTTCTTT.

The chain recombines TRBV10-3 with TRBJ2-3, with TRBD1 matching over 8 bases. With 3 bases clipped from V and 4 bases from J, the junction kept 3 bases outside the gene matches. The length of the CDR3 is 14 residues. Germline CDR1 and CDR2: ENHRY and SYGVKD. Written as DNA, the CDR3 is TGTGCCATCAGTGACGGACAGGGCCCAGATACGCAGTATTTT. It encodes CAISDGQGPDTQYF.